This T cell receptor (beta chain) appears in the sequencing data of a study of T-cell memory formation after mild COVID-19. From the 5' RACE reads, TCRdb called clonotypes with MiXCR, one entry per CDR3 protein. The table shows about 350,000 distinct CDR3 sequences, with roughly 20% occurring only once. V shed 6 bases and J 2 bases; nucleotides not matched to a gene: 13. Germline V gene lookup returns CDR1 MNHNY and CDR2 SVGAGI (reference sequence). CDR3 length: 16 residues. The source of this sequence is a man aged 18 to 30 who had mild COVID-19 (a few samples of this study predate the infection). Cell type and time point are not known. The genes are TRBV6-6 and TRBJ2-7, with 7 bases that match TRBD1. Specimen: PBMCs or a T cell subset sorted from them (not recorded which). The CDR3 nucleotides are TGTGCCAGCAGCCTCACCCCCGGGACAGTCCCCTACGAGCAGTACTTC. Its protein is CASSLTPGTVPYEQYF.